The sequence of this TCR beta chain was determined in a study of shared clonotypes between healthy human individuals. Looked up from germline, CDR1 is MNHEY and CDR2 is SMNVEV (reference sequence). The CDR3 contains 17 residues. V dropped 5 bases and J dropped 5; count of bases not matched to a gene: 13. Naive CD8 cells comprised CD45RO-negative, CCR7-positively selected cells, excluding terminally differentiated effector memory CD45RA+ cells. Profiling relied on immunoSEQ multiplex PCR, and the TCRdb table lists in-frame clones only, not all of them. The sample has 2 million to 2.5 million clones, under 95% seen once; the top ten hold under 2%.

Sample: naive CD8+ T cells from PBMCs. The chain recombines TRBV27 with TRBJ1-5, with TRBD1 matching 9 bases. The TCR originated in a man between 18 and 29 years old in good health. Some clones in this sample may be carry-over from other donors' samples. This CDR3 is CASSNTGGAAGDQPQHF. In nucleotides, the CDR3 is TGTGCCAGCAGTAACACAGGGGGCGCCGCGGGGGATCAGCCCCAGCATTTT.